Listed here are 8 T cell receptor beta chains from one sample, sequenced in a study of identical twins. TCRdb passed the 5' RACE reads through MiXCR, listing each CDR3 protein once. The sample holds over 200,000 distinct CDR3 sequences, 6.5% seen once. These data were also reused for a study on T cells expressing NK-cell markers.

The material sequenced was CD8+ T cells sorted from blood. The receptors stem from a woman aged 18-30 years in good health.

This clonotype was detected ten times or more. This chain uses TRBV10-3 with TRBJ2-7, with D possibly called TRBD1 or TRBD2 (5 bases each). Trimming left V 6 bases short and J 2 bases short, with 11 bases between. Per germline, CDR1 ENHRY and CDR2 SYGVKD. The CDR3 totals 13 residues. The CDR3 DNA sequence: TGTGCCATCAGGGGGGACCGAGCCTACGAGCAGTACTTC. It yields the protein CAIRGDRAYEQYF.

This clonotype occurred a few times. The chain employs TRBV5-1 and TRBJ1-1, with no clear D. Germline values: CDR1 SGHRS, CDR2 YFSETQ. The length of the CDR3 is 14 residues. The germline V and J ends were trimmed by 2 bases and 0 bases, with 8 bases remaining between them. The CDR3 loop is CASSLVRMNTEAFF. CDR3 DNA sequence: TGCGCCAGCAGCTTAGTACGGATGAACACTGAAGCTTTCTTT.

This clonotype came up many times. J is TRBJ2-1 and V is TRBV9; unclear D gene. Germline V gene data show CDR1 as SGDLS and CDR2 as YYNGEE. V gave up 2 bases and J gave up 7 bases, with 10 bases separating them. The CDR3 is 13 amino acids. This chain's CDR3 is CASSVSLGNEQFF. Here the CDR3 DNA reads TGTGCCAGCAGCGTTAGCCTGGGGAATGAGCAGTTCTTC.

The chain recombines TRBV7-9 with TRBJ1-1; D is unresolved. The germline V and J ends were trimmed by 4 bases and 6 bases, with 12 bases remaining between them. Per the germline V gene, CDR1 is SEHNR and CDR2 is FQNEAQ (reference sequence). This CDR3 has 13 residues. The CDR3 here is CASSSPLVAEAFF. CDR3 coding DNA: TGTGCCAGCAGCTCCCCACTGGTGGCTGAAGCTTTCTTT.

This clonotype was seen at least ten times. The chain combines TRBV10-3 with TRBJ1-2; a weak D match, TRBD1 (6 bases). V was clipped by 3 bases and J by 8 bases, with 13 bases between them. The CDR3 is made up of 13 amino acids. The germline CDR1 and CDR2 sequences are ENHRY and SYGVKD. CDR3 sequence (DNA): TGTGCCATCAGTGAAGGTCCCAGGGGAGGCTACACCTTC. Translated, it gives CAISEGPRGGYTF.

This chain connects TRBV10-2 to TRBJ1-5, with D unresolved. This CDR3 region has 12 residues. V was clipped by 4 bases and J by 4 bases, with 5 bases between them. Germline loops: CDR1 WSHSY, CDR2 SAAADI. The CDR3 coding sequence is TGCGCCAGCAGTGGCCCAAATCAGCCCCAGCATTTT. Amino acid sequence: CASSGPNQPQHF.

This clonotype has more than one count but fewer than ten. The rearrangement uses TRBV7-9 and TRBJ2-7; D call uncertain. Germline CDR1 reads SEHNR; CDR2 reads FQNEAQ (reference sequence). The CDR3 has 12 amino acids. V was cut by 5 bases and J by 5 bases, with 10 bases left in between. CDR3 sequence: CASSPMADEQYF. CDR3 sequence (DNA): TGTGCCAGCAGCCCCATGGCGGACGAGCAGTACTTC.

The chain couples TRBV30 to TRBJ1-4; no firm D call. Germline CDR1 reads GTSNPN; CDR2 reads SVGIG (reference sequence). The CDR3 loop spans 12 amino acids. V lost 1 base to trimming and J lost 6 bases, with 6 bases between them. The CDR3 region has the DNA TGTGCCTGGAGTGATTTCGATGAAAAACTGTTTTTT. It translates to CAWSDFDEKLFF. Full variable domain (outside the CDR3, taken from reference TRBV30 and TRBJ1-4): SQTIHQWPATLVQPVGSPLSLECTVEGTSNPNLYWYRQAAGRGLQLLFYSVGIGQISSEVPQNLSASRPQDRQFILSSKKLLLSDSGFYLCAWSDFDEKLFFGSGTQLSVL.